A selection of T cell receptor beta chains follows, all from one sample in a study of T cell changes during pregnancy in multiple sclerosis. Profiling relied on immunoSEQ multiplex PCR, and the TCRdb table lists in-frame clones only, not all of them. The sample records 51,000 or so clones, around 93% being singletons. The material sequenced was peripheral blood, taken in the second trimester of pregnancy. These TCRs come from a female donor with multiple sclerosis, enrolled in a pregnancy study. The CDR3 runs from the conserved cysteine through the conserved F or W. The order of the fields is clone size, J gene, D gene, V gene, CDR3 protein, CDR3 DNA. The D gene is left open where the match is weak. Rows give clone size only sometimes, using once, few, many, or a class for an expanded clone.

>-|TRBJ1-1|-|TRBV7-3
CASSPSGQINTEAFF
TGTGCCAGCAGCCCTAGCGGACAGATTAACACTGAAGCTTTCTTT
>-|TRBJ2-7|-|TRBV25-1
CASSEYGAAAYEQYF
TGTGCCAGCAGTGAATATGGGGCGGCCGCCTACGAGCAGTACTTC
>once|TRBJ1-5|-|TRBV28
CASSLPLRYQPQHF
TGTGCCAGCAGTTTACCCCTCAGGTATCAGCCCCAGCATTTT
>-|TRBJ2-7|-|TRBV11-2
CASSLSGGFAYEQYF
TGTGCCAGCAGCTTATCTGGGGGGTTTGCCTACGAGCAGTACTTC
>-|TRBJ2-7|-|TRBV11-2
CASSLRITYEQYF
TGTGCCAGCAGCTTACGTATAACCTACGAGCAGTACTTC
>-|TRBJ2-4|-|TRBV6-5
CASSYFLAEGGNIQYF
TGTGCCAGCAGTTACTTCCTAGCGGAGGGGGGGAACATTCAGTACTTC
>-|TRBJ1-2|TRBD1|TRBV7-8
CATSPGTADGGYTF
TGTGCCACCTCACCCGGGACAGCTGACGGTGGCTACACCTTC
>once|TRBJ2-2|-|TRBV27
CASSLVQGYTGELFF
TGTGCCAGCAGTTTAGTCCAGGGGTACACCGGGGAGCTGTTTTTT
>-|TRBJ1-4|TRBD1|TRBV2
CAGSQGRSEEKLFF
TGTGCCGGCTCACAGGGGAGGTCCGAGGAAAAACTGTTTTTT
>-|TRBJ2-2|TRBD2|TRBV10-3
CAIGSGTNTGELFF
TGTGCCATCGGTAGCGGGACGAACACCGGGGAGCTGTTTTTT
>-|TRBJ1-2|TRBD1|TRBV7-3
CASSPGQGNYGYTF
TGTGCCAGCAGCCCAGGACAGGGGAACTATGGCTACACCTTC
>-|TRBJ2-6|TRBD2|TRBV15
CATSRVTAGESGANVLTF
TGTGCCACCAGCAGAGTGACAGCGGGAGAATCTGGGGCCAACGTCCTGACTTTC
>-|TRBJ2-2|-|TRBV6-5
CASSRSGNTGELFF
TGTGCCAGCAGTCGGAGCGGAAACACCGGGGAGCTGTTTTTT
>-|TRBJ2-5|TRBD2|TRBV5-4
CASSPGGGRAPETQYF
TGTGCCAGCAGCCCCGGAGGAGGGAGGGCCCCGGAGACCCAGTACTTC
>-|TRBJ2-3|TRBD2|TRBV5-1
CASSSGGSTDTQYF
TGCGCCAGCAGCTCCGGGGGGAGCACAGATACGCAGTATTTT
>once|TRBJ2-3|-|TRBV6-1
CASSEVTGSTDTQYF
TGTGCCAGCAGTGAAGTTACAGGGTCGACAGATACGCAGTATTTT
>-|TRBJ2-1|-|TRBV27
CASSIKDRYNEQFF
TGTGCCAGCAGTATAAAGGACAGATACAATGAGCAGTTCTTC
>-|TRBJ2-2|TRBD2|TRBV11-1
CASSSGTSGNTGELFF
TGTGCCAGCAGCAGTGGGACTAGCGGAAACACCGGGGAGCTGTTTTTT
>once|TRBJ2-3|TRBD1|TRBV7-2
CASSLVGDRVSDTQYF
TGTGCCAGCAGCTTAGTAGGGGACAGGGTATCAGATACGCAGTATTTT
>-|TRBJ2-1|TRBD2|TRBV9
CASSPLGLAGGGGISYNEQFF
TGTGCCAGCAGCCCCCTCGGATTAGCGGGAGGGGGGGGGATTTCCTACAATGAGCAGTTCTTC
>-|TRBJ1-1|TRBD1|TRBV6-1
CASSERQGTEAFF
TGTGCCAGCAGTGAAAGACAGGGGACTGAAGCTTTCTTT
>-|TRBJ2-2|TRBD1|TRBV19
CASKGGDRTTGELFF
TGTGCCAGTAAAGGCGGGGACAGGACCACCGGGGAGCTGTTTTTT
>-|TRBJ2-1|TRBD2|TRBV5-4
CASSGHPGTRVVNEQFF
TGTGCCAGCAGCGGCCACCCCGGGACTAGGGTCGTCAATGAGCAGTTCTTC
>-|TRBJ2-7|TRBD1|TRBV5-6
CASSLGTGYYEQYF
TGTGCCAGCAGCTTGGGGACAGGTTACTACGAGCAGTACTTC
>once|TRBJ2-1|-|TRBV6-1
CASGTGRGEFF
TGTGCCAGCGGCACAGGGAGAGGGGAGTTCTTC
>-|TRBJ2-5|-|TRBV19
CASSSTVGETQYF
TGTGCCAGTAGTTCGACAGTGGGAGAGACCCAGTACTTC
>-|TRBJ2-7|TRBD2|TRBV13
CASSRSGRGSGEQYF
TGTGCCAGCAGCCGTAGCGGGAGAGGTTCGGGGGAGCAGTACTTC
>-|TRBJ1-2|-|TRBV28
CASSLPGQWNYGYTF
TGTGCCAGCAGTTTACCTGGGCAGTGGAACTATGGCTACACCTTC
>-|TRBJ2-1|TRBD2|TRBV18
CASSLAGDYEQFF
TGTGCCAGCTCGTTAGCGGGAGACTATGAGCAGTTCTTC
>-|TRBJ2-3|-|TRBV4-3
CASSQEIARSTDTQYF
TGCGCCAGCAGCCAAGAGATAGCCCGTAGCACAGATACGCAGTATTTT
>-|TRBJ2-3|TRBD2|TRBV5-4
CASSLDGLAGGDTDTQYF
TGTGCCAGCAGCTTGGACGGACTAGCGGGAGGGGACACAGATACGCAGTATTTT
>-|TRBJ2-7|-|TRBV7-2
CASSSQAWEQYF
TGTGCCAGCAGCTCCCAGGCTTGGGAGCAGTACTTC